The sequence of this T cell receptor beta chain was determined in a study of T cells in Graves' hyperthyroidism and ophthalmopathy (dated 2019 in TCRdb). At the level of the whole study: Peripheral blood samples were taken at initial diagnosis, before any treatment was given. The 95 to 100 discovery patients were randomly split 7:3 into training and test sets. Prospective prediction of ophthalmopathy was tested in an independent validation cohort consisting of 18 to 20 hyperthyroidism patients and 15 or so patients who later progressed to ophthalmopathy. After blood sampling, hyperthyroidism patients were treated with methimazole at a starting dose of 30 mg daily, and ophthalmopathy patients were treated with high-dose intravenous methylprednisolone. To identify TCR V-J signatures that set the groups apart, the researchers used a discovery cohort of about a hundred patients, made up of under 45 with Graves' ophthalmopathy and 57 with stable Graves' hyperthyroidism. The paper describes TCR Vbeta CDR3 sequencing of 140 or so peripheral blood samples, made up of under 50 ophthalmopathy patients, 70 to 75 hyperthyroidism patients and 17 progressor patients. Thyroid tissue and blood T-cell repertoires from several Graves' hyperthyroidism patients were also compared in the study.

For this clonotype: This receptor's antigen is unknown. A much larger clonotype is one base distant, so this may be a read error.

Amplification of TCR beta CDR3 regions was carried out from RNA transcripts. A first-round RT-PCR of the TCR CDR3 used the HTBI primer set with the Qiagen OneStep RT-PCR kit. A second multiplex PCR round built the libraries, followed by size selection and purification. Sequencing of the libraries was done on an Illumina HiSeq2000 using paired-end 100 bp reads. The paper's data handling went like this. SOAPnuke was used to process the raw data, removing reads that contained adapters or uncalled bases, had a mean Phred below 15, or lacked an exact match to the constant primer or identifier. High-quality paired reads were merged using COPE v1.2.5, and each unique nucleotide sequence was defined as a clonotype. Clonotypes were aligned to IMGT TRBV, TRBD and TRBJ reference segments using MiTCR v1.1. Only V-J combinations with frequency above 0.0001, covering 99% to 99.2% of repertoires, were analysed. The TCS score was defined as F50 (clonal expansion) divided by E x V (chaos), with BLOSUM62-based TCRdist calculated between CDR3 peptides within each V-J. Welch's t-statistics and random forest reduced just over 500 V-J features to about 12, which were used in a naive Bayes classifier (R e1071). Through fastp at Q25 and MiXCR, TCRdb rebuilt clones from the public reads, retaining in-frame beta chains. Entries that share a CDR3 protein sequence are merged under the most common genes and DNA. What appears here as the V and J calls and clone size reflects TCRdb's work, not the paper's. For this sample the table gives about 520,000 distinct CDR3 sequences, of which roughly 25% were detected only once. Around 10% of the sample belongs to the ten largest clones.

Points the paper makes about the study in general: Most expanded thyroid clonotypes (frequency above 0.001) were also detected in blood, suggesting blood repertoires may reflect thyroid immune responses. Ophthalmopathy was separated from stable hyperthyroidism by a 13 V-J signature model, with over 85% sensitivity and 81% to 82% specificity obtained in cross-validation and 80%/75% obtained in testing. Sample size was not statistically predetermined, and investigators were not blinded to group allocation. In validation, progression to ophthalmopathy was predicted by the model with 70% to 71% sensitivity and roughly 76% specificity, a median of about 6 months before onset.

Ophthalmopathy patients had moderately to severely active disease, with a Clinical Activity Score of 3 or more, a NOSPECS grade of 4 or more, and a disease duration of less than 3 months. Exclusion was applied to patients with uncontrolled infections, other autoimmune diseases, pregnancy or lactation. Diagnoses relied on clinical symptoms, serum thyroxine and TRAb, thyroid ultrasound and orbital computed tomography. PBMCs were isolated from around 10 ml of fresh peripheral blood by Ficoll-Paque density gradient centrifugation. Total RNA was extracted with Trizol reagent, and quality was checked on an Agilent 2100 Bioanalyzer. The CDR3 runs 10 residues from the cysteine to the phenylalanine. The entry retains the CDR3 DNA only, 30 bases that are in frame from base 1.

The origin of this receptor is a woman aged 25-40 years with Graves' ophthalmopathy. The chain couples TRBV12-3 or TRBV12-4 to TRBJ1-2, with the identity of the D gene unclear. Sequencing was carried out using blood. The sequence in DNA is TGTGCCAGCAGTCCCATAATATCCTCCTTC. Translated, this gives CASSPIISSF.